This T cell receptor (beta chain) was sequenced for a study of patients and donors after allogeneic stem cell transplantation (dated by TCRdb to about 2020). The CDR3 starts with the cysteine, ends with the phenylalanine, and has 13 residues. CDR3 DNA only is kept here, 39 bases in frame from base 1. CDR1 KGHSH and CDR2 LQKENI are derived from the germline V gene. V is shortened by 5 bases, J by 5 bases, and the region joining them spans 10 bases. This clonotype was picked up a small number of times. The clone's antigen remains unknown. The input lacks base qualities; no much larger clone sits a single base away. Library preparation was by RT-PCR. The instrument was a NextSeq 550. TCRdb ran its own pipeline on the public reads, namely fastp trimming at Q25 and MiXCR clone calling, and kept in-frame beta chains. Every distinct CDR3 protein forms one entry, paired with its most common genes and DNA. The sample profile shows fewer than 180,000 distinct CDR3 sequences; over 30% of them were found once. The biggest ten clones account for about 50% of the sample.

The sample was blood, either unsorted or a sorted T cell fraction (not recorded which). This TCR was sampled from a human donor who was either an allogeneic HSCT recipient or a stem cell or donor lymphocyte infusion donor (not recorded which). It is not recorded whose cells these are; they may come from a transplant donor. Recombination joined TRBV18 with TRBJ1-3; the D gene identity is not certain. The CDR3 protein is CASSESTRNTIYF. The bases read TGTGCCAGCTCAGAGTCGACCCGAAACACCATATATTTT.